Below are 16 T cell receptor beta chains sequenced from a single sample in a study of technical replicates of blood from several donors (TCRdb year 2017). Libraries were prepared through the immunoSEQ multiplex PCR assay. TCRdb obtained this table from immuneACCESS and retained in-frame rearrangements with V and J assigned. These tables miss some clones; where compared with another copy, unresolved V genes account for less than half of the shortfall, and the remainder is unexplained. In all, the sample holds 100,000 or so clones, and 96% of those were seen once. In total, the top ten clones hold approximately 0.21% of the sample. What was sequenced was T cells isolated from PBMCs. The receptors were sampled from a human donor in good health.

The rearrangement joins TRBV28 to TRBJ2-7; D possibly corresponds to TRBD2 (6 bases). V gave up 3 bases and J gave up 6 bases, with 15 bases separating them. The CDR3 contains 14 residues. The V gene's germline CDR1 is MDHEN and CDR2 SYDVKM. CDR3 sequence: CASSFGGSFIEQYF. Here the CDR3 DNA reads TGTGCCAGCAGTTTCGGGGGTAGTTTCATCGAGCAGTACTTC. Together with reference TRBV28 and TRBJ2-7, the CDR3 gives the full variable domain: DVKVTQSSRYLVKRTGEKVFLECVQDMDHENMFWYRQDPGLGLRLIYFSYDVKMKEKGDIPEGYSVSREKKERFSLILESASTNQTSMYLCASSFGGSFIEQYFGPGTRLTVT.

The CDR3 sequence is CASSWSYEQYF. The DNA of the CDR3 is TGTGCCAGCAGTTGGAGCTACGAGCAGTACTTC. This chain connects TRBV28 to TRBJ2-7; D unresolved. Trimming shortened V by 4 bases and J by 3 bases, and 4 bases separated the two germline ends. Germline CDR1 and CDR2: MDHEN and SYDVKM. This CDR3 is built from 11 residues.

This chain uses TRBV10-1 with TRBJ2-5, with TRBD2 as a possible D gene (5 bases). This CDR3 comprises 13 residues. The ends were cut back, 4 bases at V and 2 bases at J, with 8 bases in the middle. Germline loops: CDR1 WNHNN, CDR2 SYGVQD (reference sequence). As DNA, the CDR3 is TGCGCCAGCAGTGGAGGGTGGCAAGAGACCCAGTACTTC. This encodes CASSGGWQETQYF.

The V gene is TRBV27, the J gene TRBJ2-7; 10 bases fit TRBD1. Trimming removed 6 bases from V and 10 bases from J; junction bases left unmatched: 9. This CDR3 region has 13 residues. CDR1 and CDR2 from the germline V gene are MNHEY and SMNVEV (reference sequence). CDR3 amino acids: CASSPDRGFKQYF. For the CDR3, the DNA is TGTGCCAGCAGCCCGGACAGGGGGTTTAAACAGTACTTC.

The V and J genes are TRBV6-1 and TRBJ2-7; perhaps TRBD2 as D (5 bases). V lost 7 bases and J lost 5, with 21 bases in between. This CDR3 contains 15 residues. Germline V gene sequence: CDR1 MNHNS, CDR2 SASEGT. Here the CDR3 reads CASIGPRGRVDEQYF. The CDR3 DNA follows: TGTGCCAGCATAGGTCCCCGGGGTAGGGTTGACGAGCAGTACTTC.

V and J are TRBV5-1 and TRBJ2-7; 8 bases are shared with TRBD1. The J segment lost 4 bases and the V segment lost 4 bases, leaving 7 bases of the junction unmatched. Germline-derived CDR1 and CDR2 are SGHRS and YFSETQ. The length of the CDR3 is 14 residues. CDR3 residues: CASSLDRVYYEQYF. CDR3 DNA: TGCGCCAGCAGCCTGGACAGGGTATATTACGAGCAGTACTTC.

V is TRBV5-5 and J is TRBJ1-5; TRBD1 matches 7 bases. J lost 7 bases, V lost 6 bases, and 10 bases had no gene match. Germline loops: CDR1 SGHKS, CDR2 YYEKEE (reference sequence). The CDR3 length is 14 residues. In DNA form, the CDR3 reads TGTGCCAGCAACCTAGGGGGCGGGGGGCAGCCCCAGCATTTT. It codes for CASNLGGGGQPQHF.

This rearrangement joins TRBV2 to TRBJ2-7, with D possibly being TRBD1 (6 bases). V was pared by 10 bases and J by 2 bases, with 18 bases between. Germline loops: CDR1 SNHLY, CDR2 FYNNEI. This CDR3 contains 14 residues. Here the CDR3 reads CANRDIRTTYEQYF. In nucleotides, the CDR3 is TGTGCCAATCGGGACATCCGTACGACCTACGAGCAGTACTTC.

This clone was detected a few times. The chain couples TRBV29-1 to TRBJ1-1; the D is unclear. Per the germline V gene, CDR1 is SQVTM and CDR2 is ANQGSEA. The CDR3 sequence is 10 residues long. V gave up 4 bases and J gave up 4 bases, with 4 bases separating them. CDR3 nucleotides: TGCAGCGTTGGCGGCACTGAAGCTTTCTTT. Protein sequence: CSVGGTEAFF.

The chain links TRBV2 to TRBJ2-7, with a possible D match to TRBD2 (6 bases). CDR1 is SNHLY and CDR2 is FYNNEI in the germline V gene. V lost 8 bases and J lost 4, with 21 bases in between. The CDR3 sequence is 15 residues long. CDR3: CASSDLDSLAYEQYF. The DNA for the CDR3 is TGTGCCAGCTCCGACCTCGACTCCCTAGCGTACGAGCAGTACTTC.

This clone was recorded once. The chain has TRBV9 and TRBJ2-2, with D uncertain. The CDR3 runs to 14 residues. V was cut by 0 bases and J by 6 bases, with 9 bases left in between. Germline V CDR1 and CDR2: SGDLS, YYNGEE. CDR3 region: CASSVEFTAGELFF. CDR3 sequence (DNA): TGTGCCAGCAGCGTAGAGTTTACGGCCGGGGAGCTGTTTTTT.

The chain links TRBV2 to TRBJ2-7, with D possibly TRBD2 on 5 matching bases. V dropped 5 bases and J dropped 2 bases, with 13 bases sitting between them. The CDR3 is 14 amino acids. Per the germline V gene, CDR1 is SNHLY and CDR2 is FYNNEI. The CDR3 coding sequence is TGTGCCAGCAGTCTCAGAGGGAAGACCTACGAGCAGTACTTC. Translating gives CASSLRGKTYEQYF.

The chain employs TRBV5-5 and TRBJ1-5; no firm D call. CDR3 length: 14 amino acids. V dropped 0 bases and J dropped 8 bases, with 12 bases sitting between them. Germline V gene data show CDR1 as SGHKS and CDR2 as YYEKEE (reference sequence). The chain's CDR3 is CASSLGQEGEPQHF. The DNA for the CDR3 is TGTGCCAGCAGCTTGGGGCAAGAGGGCGAGCCCCAGCATTTT.

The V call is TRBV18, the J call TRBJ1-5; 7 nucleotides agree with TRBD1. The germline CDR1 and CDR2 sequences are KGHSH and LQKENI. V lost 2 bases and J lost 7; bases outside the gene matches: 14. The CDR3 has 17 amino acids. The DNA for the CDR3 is TGTGCCAGCTCACCAAGGGAAGACAGGGTATCTTTACAGCCCCAGCATTTT. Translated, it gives CASSPREDRVSLQPQHF.

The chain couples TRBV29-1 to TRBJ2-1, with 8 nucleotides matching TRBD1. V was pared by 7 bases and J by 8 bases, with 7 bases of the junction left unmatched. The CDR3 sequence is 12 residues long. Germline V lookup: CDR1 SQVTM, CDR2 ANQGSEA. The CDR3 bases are TGCAGCGCCACCAGGGGGCAGCATGAGCAGTTCTTC. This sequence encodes CSATRGQHEQFF.

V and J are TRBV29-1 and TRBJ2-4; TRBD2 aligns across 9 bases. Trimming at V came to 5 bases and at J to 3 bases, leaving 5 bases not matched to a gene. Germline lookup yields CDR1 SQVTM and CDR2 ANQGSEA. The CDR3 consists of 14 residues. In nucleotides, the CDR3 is TGCAGCGTTCGACTAGCGGACGTCAAAAACATTCAGTACTTC. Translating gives CSVRLADVKNIQYF.